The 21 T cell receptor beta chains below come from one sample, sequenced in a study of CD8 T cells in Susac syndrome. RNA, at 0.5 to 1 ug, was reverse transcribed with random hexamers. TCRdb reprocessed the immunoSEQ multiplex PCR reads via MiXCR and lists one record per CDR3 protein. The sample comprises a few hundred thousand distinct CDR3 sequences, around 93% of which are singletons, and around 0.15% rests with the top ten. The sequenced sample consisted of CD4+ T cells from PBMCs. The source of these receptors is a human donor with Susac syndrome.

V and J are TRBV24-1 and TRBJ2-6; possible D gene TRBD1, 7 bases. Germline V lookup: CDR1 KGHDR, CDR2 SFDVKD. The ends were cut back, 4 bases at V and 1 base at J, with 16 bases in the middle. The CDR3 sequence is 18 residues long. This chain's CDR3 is CATSDLGGTESGANVLTF. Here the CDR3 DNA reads TGTGCCACCAGTGACCTGGGCGGGACAGAATCTGGGGCCAACGTCCTGACTTTC.

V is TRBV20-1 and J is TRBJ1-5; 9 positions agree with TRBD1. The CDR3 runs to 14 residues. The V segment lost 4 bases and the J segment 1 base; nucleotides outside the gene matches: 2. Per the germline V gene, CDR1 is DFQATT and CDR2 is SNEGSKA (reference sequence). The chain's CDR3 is CSAMGQGSNQPQHF. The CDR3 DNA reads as TGCAGTGCTATGGGACAGGGCAGCAATCAGCCCCAGCATTTT.

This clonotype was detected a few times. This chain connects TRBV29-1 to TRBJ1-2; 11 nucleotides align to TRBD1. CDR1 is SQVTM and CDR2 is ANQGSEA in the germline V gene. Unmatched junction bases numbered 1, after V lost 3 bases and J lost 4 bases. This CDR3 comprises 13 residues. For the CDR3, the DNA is TGCAGCGTTGAGGGACAGGGGGGCTATGGCTACACCTTC. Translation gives CSVEGQGGYGYTF.

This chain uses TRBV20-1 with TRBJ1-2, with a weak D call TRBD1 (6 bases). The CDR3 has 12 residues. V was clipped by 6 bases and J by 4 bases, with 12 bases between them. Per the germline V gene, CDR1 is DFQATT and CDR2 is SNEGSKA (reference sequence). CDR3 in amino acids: CSAPTGAYGYTF. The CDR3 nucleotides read TGCAGTGCCCCCACGGGGGCCTATGGCTACACCTTC.

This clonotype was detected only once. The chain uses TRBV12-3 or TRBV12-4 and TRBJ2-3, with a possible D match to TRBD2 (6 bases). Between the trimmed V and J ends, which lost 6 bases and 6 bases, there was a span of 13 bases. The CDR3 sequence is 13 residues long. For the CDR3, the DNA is TGTGCCAGCAGATACGGGAGTGTCGATACGCAGTATTTT. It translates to CASRYGSVDTQYF.

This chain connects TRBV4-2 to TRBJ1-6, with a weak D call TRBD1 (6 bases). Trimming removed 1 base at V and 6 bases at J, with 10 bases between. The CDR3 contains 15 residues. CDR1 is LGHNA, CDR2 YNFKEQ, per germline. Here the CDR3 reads CASSQVGTTNSPLHF. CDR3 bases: TGTGCCAGCAGCCAAGTCGGGACAACTAATTCACCCCTCCACTTT.

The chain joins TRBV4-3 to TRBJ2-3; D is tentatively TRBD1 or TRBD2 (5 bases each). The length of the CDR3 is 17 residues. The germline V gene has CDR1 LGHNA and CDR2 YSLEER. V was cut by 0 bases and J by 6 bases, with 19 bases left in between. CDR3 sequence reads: CASSQETLWGIRDTQYF. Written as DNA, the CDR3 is TGCGCCAGCAGCCAAGAGACCCTTTGGGGGATTAGGGATACGCAGTATTTT.

The CDR3 loop is CSVGRGQSSYNEQFF. CDR3 sequence (DNA): TGCAGCGTTGGGAGGGGGCAGAGCTCCTACAATGAGCAGTTCTTC. The V call is TRBV29-1, the J call TRBJ2-1; TRBD1 might be the D (7 bases). The CDR3 is 15 residues long. The V and J ends lost 4 bases and 0 bases respectively, with 13 bases between them. The germline gives CDR1 SQVTM, CDR2 ANQGSEA.

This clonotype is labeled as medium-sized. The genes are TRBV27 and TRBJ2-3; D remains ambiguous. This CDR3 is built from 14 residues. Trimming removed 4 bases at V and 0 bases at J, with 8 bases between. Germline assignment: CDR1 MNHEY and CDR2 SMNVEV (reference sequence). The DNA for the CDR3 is TGTGCCAGCAGTTCCCCCCCTAGCACAGATACGCAGTATTTT. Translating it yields CASSSPPSTDTQYF.

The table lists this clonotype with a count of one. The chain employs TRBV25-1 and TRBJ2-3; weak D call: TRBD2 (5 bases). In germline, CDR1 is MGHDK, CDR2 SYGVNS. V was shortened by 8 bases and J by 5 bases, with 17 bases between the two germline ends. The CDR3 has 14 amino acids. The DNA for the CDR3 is TGTGCCAGCGCTTTATCCCGGGGTCGAGATACGCAGTATTTT. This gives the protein CASALSRGRDTQYF.

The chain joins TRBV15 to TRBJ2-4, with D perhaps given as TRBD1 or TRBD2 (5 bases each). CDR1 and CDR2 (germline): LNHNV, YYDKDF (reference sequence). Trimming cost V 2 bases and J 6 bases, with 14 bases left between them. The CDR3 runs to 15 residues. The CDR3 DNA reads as TGTGCCACCAGCAGACCCACCGGGACGGGAAACATTCAGTACTTC. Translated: CATSRPTGTGNIQYF.

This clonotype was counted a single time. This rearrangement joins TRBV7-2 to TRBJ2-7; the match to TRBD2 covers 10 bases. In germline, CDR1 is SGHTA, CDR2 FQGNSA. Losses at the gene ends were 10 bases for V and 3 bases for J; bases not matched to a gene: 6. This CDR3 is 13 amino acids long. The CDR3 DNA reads TGTGCCACCTCGGCTAGCGGGGGCTACGAGCAGTACTTC. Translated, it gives CATSASGGYEQYF. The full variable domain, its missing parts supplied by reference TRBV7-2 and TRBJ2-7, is GAGVSQSPSNKVTEKGKDVELRCDPISGHTALYWYRQSLGQGLEFLIYFQGNSAPDKSGLPSDRFSAERTGGSVSTLTIQRTQQEDSAVYLCATSASGGYEQYFGPGTRLTVT.

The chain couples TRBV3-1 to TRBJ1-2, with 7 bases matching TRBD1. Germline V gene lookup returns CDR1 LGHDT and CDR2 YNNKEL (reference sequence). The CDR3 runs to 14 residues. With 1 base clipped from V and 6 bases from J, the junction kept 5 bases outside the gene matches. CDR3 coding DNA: TGTGCCAGCAGCCAAGGAAGGACAGGCAATGGCTACACCTTC. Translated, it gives CASSQGRTGNGYTF.

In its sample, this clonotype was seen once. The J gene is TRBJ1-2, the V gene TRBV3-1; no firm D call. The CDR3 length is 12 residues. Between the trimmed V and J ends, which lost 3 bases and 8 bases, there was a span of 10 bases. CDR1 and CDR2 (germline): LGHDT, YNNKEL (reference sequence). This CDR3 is CASSHGPAGYTF. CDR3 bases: TGTGCCAGCAGCCACGGGCCGGCAGGCTACACCTTC.

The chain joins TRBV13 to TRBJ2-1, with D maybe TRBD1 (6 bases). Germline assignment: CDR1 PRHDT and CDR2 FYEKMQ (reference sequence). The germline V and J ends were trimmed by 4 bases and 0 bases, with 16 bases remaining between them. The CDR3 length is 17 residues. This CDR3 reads CASSSKRDISSYNEQFF. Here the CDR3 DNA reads TGTGCCAGCAGCTCAAAAAGGGACATTAGCTCCTACAATGAGCAGTTCTTC.

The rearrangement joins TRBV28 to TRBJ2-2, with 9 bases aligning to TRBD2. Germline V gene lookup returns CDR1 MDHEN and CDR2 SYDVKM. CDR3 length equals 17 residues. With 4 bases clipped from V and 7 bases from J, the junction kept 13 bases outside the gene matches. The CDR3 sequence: CASSSVVQRGAGGELFF. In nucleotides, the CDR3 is TGTGCCAGCAGTTCTGTCGTCCAGCGGGGGGCCGGCGGGGAGCTGTTTTTT.

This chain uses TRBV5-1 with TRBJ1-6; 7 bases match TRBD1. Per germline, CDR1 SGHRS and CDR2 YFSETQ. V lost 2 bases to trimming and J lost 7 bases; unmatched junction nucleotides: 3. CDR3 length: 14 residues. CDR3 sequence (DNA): TGCGCCAGCAGCTTAAGACAGGGAAATTCACCCCTCCACTTT. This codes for CASSLRQGNSPLHF. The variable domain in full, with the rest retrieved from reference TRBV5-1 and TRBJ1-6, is KAGVTQTPRYLIKTRGQQVTLSCSPISGHRSVSWYQQTPGQGLQFLFEYFSETQRNKGNFPGRFSGRQFSNSRSEMNVSTLELGDSALYLCASSLRQGNSPLHFGNGTRLTVT.

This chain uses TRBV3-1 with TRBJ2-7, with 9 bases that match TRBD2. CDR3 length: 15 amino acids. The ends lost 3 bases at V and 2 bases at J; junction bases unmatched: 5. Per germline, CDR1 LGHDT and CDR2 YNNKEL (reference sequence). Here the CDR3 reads CASSQYSGSTYEQYF. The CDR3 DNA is TGTGCCAGCAGCCAGTATAGCGGGAGCACCTACGAGCAGTACTTC.

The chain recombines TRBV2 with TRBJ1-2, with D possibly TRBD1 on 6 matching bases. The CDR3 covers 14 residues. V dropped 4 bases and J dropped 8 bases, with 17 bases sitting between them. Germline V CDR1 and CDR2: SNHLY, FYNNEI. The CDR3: CASSVRQEGEGYTF. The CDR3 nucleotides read TGTGCCAGCAGTGTTCGACAGGAGGGTGAGGGCTACACCTTC.

The CDR3 nucleotides read TGCAGCGTCGACGCCCCCGGGCCCTATGGCTACACCTTC. The encoded protein is CSVDAPGPYGYTF. The chain has TRBV29-1 and TRBJ1-2; D remains ambiguous. Per germline, CDR1 SQVTM and CDR2 ANQGSEA. This CDR3 is built from 13 residues. Trimming took off 6 bases at V and 4 bases at J, with 15 bases between the two ends.

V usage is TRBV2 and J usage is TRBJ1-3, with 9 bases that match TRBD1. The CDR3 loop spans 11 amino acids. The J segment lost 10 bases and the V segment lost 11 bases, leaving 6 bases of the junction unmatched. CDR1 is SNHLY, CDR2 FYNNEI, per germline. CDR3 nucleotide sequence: TGTGCCCGCCAGACAGGGGGGACCATATATTTT. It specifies CARQTGGTIYF.